Listed here are 17 T cell receptor beta chains from one sample, sequenced in a study of blood T cell repertoires in COVID-19. The protocol was immunoSEQ multiplex PCR, while the TCRdb copy is restricted to in-frame clones and leaves out a portion. The sample has approximately 240,000 clones; 75% to 95% are singletons. The specimen was PBMCs or T cells enriched from blood (not recorded which). These receptors originate from a woman aged 18-30 years who had recovered from COVID-19.

The chain combines TRBV10-3 with TRBJ2-1; the match to TRBD1 covers 12 bases. Trimming at V came to 8 bases and at J to 7 bases, leaving 12 bases not matched to a gene. CDR1 is ENHRY, CDR2 SYGVKD, per germline. The CDR3 has 16 amino acids. CDR3 DNA sequence: TGTGCCATCGATACCGGTGGGACAGGGGGCAGGAATGAGCAGTTCTTC. Its protein is CAIDTGGTGGRNEQFF.

A remark on this clone: This may arise from a read error, as a much more abundant clone is one base away. The chain joins TRBV5-4 to TRBJ1-2; 7 bases agree with TRBD1. After removal of 1 base from V and 1 base from J, the junction contained 1 base not matched to a gene. The length of the CDR3 is 14 residues. CDR1 and CDR2 from the germline V gene are SGHNT and YYREEE (reference sequence). The CDR3 nucleotides are TGTGCCAGCAGCTTGAACAGGGGTAACTATGGCTACACCTTC. Amino acid sequence: CASSLNRGNYGYTF.

The chain joins TRBV19 to TRBJ1-2; D is undetermined. In germline, CDR1 is LNHDA, CDR2 SQIVND (reference sequence). This CDR3 has 15 amino acids. V lost 5 bases and J 1 base, leaving 14 bases between the germline ends. CDR3 nucleotides: TGTGCCAGTAGTGTAACAGCGGGTGATAACTATGGCTACACCTTC. Residues: CASSVTAGDNYGYTF.

J is TRBJ2-1 and V is TRBV5-1; D is ambiguous. There are 13 residues in the CDR3. CDR1 is SGHRS and CDR2 is YFSETQ in the germline V gene. V was cut by 2 bases and J by 8 bases, with 11 bases left in between. The CDR3 coding sequence is TGCGCCAGCAGCTTCTCGTTGAGTGATGAGCAGTTCTTC. This sequence encodes CASSFSLSDEQFF.

The rearrangement links TRBV7-8 to TRBJ1-1; D ambiguous. This CDR3 has 16 amino acids. Germline CDR1 SGHVS, CDR2 FQNEAQ. The V end was cut by 5 bases, the J end by 4 bases, with 20 bases between. CDR3 loop: CASSPQPTPEPTEAFF. In DNA form, the CDR3 reads TGTGCCAGCAGCCCCCAGCCTACACCGGAGCCCACTGAAGCTTTCTTT.

The rearrangement joins TRBV5-1 to TRBJ1-2; TRBD1 matches at 7 bases. This CDR3 contains 15 residues. The germline V gene encodes CDR1 SGHRS and CDR2 YFSETQ. J lost 2 bases, V lost 0 bases, and 4 bases had no gene match. The CDR3 region is CASSLGQGGNYGYTF. In nucleotides, the CDR3 is TGCGCCAGCAGCTTGGGACAGGGCGGGAACTATGGCTACACCTTC.

The rearrangement joins TRBV4-1 to TRBJ2-5; D not resolved. The V gene's germline CDR1 is MGHRA and CDR2 YSYEKL. The V end was cut by 4 bases, the J end by 3 bases, with 12 bases between. The CDR3 is 14 residues long. The DNA of the CDR3 is TGCGCCAGCAGCCTTGCCGACTGGAAAGAGACCCAGTACTTC. Protein sequence: CASSLADWKETQYF.

The chain joins TRBV28 to TRBJ1-2, with D unresolved. The germline gives CDR1 MDHEN, CDR2 SYDVKM. Between the trimmed V and J ends, which lost 5 bases and 5 bases, there was a span of 6 bases. This CDR3 contains 11 residues. CDR3 protein: CASSTAYGYTF. The DNA of the CDR3 is TGTGCCAGCAGTACAGCTTATGGCTACACCTTC.

V usage is TRBV5-5 and J usage is TRBJ2-2; TRBD1 matches 8 bases. Germline CDR1 reads SGHKS; CDR2 reads YYEKEE (reference sequence). J lost 5 bases, V lost 4 bases, and 10 bases had no gene match. The CDR3 runs to 16 residues. This CDR3 reads CASSPTMTGETGELFF. CDR3 in DNA: TGTGCCAGCAGCCCCACTATGACAGGGGAGACCGGGGAGCTGTTTTTT. Full variable domain (outside the CDR3, taken from reference TRBV5-5 and TRBJ2-2): DAGVTQSPTHLIKTRGQQVTLRCSPISGHKSVSWYQQVLGQGPQFIFQYYEKEERGRGNFPDRFSARQFPNYSSELNVNALLLGDSALYLCASSPTMTGETGELFFGEGSRLTVL.

The J gene is TRBJ1-2, the V gene TRBV5-6, with D perhaps matching TRBD1 (6 bases). The V end was cut by 3 bases, the J end by 3 bases, with 9 bases between. The CDR3 spans 13 residues. The germline gives CDR1 SGHDT, CDR2 YYEEEE. The CDR3 DNA sequence: TGTGCCAGCAGCTGGGACACCTACTATGGCTACACCTTC. Residues: CASSWDTYYGYTF.

V and J are TRBV29-1 and TRBJ1-4, with D hard to call. Germline V gene sequence: CDR1 SQVTM, CDR2 ANQGSEA. This CDR3 is built from 13 residues. V was pared by 4 bases and J by 4 bases, with 10 bases between. CDR3: CSVAGLGNEKLFF. The DNA for the CDR3 is TGCAGCGTTGCCGGTCTAGGTAATGAAAAACTGTTTTTT.

The V and J genes are TRBV2 and TRBJ2-7, with TRBD2 matching over 10 bases. The CDR3 extends over 14 amino acids. CDR1 is SNHLY, CDR2 FYNNEI, per germline. V lost 2 bases, J lost 2 bases, and 0 bases stayed unmatched. CDR3 DNA: TGTGCCAGCAGTGAAACTAGCGGGACCTACGAGCAGTACTTC. Residues: CASSETSGTYEQYF. Supplemented by reference TRBV2 and TRBJ2-7, the full variable domain reads EPEVTQTPSHQVTQMGQEVILRCVPISNHLYFYWYRQILGQKVEFLVSFYNNEISEKSEIFDDQFSVERPDGSNFTLKIRSTKLEDSAMYFCASSETSGTYEQYFGPGTRLTVT.

The J gene is TRBJ2-1, the V gene TRBV5-4; possibly TRBD2 for D (6 bases). Trimming pared 4 bases from V and 6 bases from J, leaving 14 bases between. CDR3 length: 14 amino acids. Germline V gives CDR1 SGHNT, CDR2 YYREEE (reference sequence). The CDR3 sequence: CASSRGGTGNEQFF. CDR3 in DNA: TGTGCCAGCAGCCGTGGGGGGACGGGCAATGAGCAGTTCTTC.

The V call is TRBV4-3, the J call TRBJ2-4; 7 nucleotides line up with TRBD1. The junction had 5 bases not matched to a gene; V was cut back by 3 bases and J by 0 bases. Germline-derived CDR1 and CDR2 are LGHNA and YSLEER. This CDR3 contains 16 residues. The CDR3 DNA follows: TGCGCCAGCAGCCAGGACAGGACCCTAGCCAAAAACATTCAGTACTTC. Its protein is CASSQDRTLAKNIQYF.

This rearrangement joins TRBV7-9 to TRBJ2-7, with 13 positions matching TRBD2. The CDR3 has 13 amino acids. Germline assignment: CDR1 SEHNR and CDR2 FQNEAQ (reference sequence). The ends lost 7 bases at V and 5 bases at J; junction bases unmatched: 2. The CDR3 DNA is TGTGCCAGCAACGGACTAGCGGGAGACGAGCAGTACTTC. Translating gives CASNGLAGDEQYF.

The chain carries TRBV27 and TRBJ2-7, with 13 bases lining up with TRBD2. Germline CDR1 and CDR2: MNHEY and SMNVEV (reference sequence). The J segment lost 2 bases and the V segment lost 6 bases, leaving 4 bases of the junction unmatched. The CDR3 is 15 amino acids. The CDR3 nucleotides read TGTGCCAGCAGACCCGGACTAGCGGGAGCCTACGAGCAGTACTTC. Residues: CASRPGLAGAYEQYF.

V is TRBV5-1 and J is TRBJ1-6; 7 nucleotides agree with TRBD1. Germline-derived CDR1 and CDR2 are SGHRS and YFSETQ. The CDR3 has 14 residues. V lost 4 bases, J lost 8 bases, and 6 bases stayed unmatched. CDR3 coding DNA: TGCGCCAGCAGCGTTACAGGGGTTGATTCACCCCTCCACTTT. It specifies CASSVTGVDSPLHF.